Listed below are T cell receptor beta chains from one sample, sequenced in a study of OX40 agonist ivuxolimab in advanced cancers. Generated by immunoSEQ multiplex PCR, the TCRdb table keeps only in-frame clones and is missing some. The table lists more than 45,000 clones, about 90% of them singletons, with 5.5% to 7% in the top ten. This material consisted of CD4+ or CD8+ T cells sorted from blood, taken in a trial of the OX40 agonist ivuxolimab. Receptor source: an adult with an advanced solid tumor such as melanoma, head and neck, liver or kidney cancer. Each CDR3 is given with its conserved first and last residue. Fields, in order: V gene, J gene, CDR3 length, D gene, clone size, CDR3 DNA, CDR3 protein. The D gene is left open where the match is weak. The size entry is marked missing in some rows and otherwise reads once, few, many or a size class.

TRBV6-1	TRBJ2-5	13	.	.	TGTGCCAGCAGTGAAGGGTGGGATGAGACCCAGTACTTC	CASSEGWDETQYF
TRBV10-3	TRBJ2-3	13	.	.	TGTGCCATCAGTGACCCACCCCCGGATACGCAGTATTTT	CAISDPPPDTQYF
TRBV6-5	TRBJ2-2	13	.	.	TGTGCCAGCAGACGTGGTTCCGGGGGGGAGCTGTTTTTT	CASRRGSGGELFF
TRBV20-1	TRBJ2-1	11	.	.	TGCAGTGCTAGCGGGAGAGATGAGCAGTTCTTC	CSASGRDEQFF
TRBV5-4	TRBJ1-2	14	TRBD1	.	TGTGCCAGCAGCTTGGCGTACCAGGGGGGCGGCTACACCTTC	CASSLAYQGGGYTF
TRBV6-5	TRBJ2-1	15	TRBD2	.	TGTGCCAGCAGTCGCACTAGCGGCCCTTACAATGAGCAGTTCTTC	CASSRTSGPYNEQFF
TRBV5-8	TRBJ2-7	13	.	.	TGTGCCAGCACCCCGTACGCGTCCTACGAGCAGTACTTC	CASTPYASYEQYF
TRBV14	TRBJ2-5	18	TRBD1	.	TGTGCCAGCAGCCAAGGCATCGAACAGGGGGCGGTCAAAGAGACCCAGTACTTC	CASSQGIEQGAVKETQYF
TRBV19	TRBJ2-1	16	TRBD2	.	TGTGCCACTAAATTTTCGGGTAGCGGGACACACAATGAGCAGTTCTTC	CATKFSGSGTHNEQFF
TRBV4-2	TRBJ2-1	17	TRBD1	few	TGTGCCAGCAGCCAAAATCACAGGGGTGCCGGGTACAATGAGCAGTTCTTC	CASSQNHRGAGYNEQFF
TRBV6-1	TRBJ1-1	13	.	.	TGTGCCAGCAGTGACTCTATGAACACTGAAGCTTTCTTT	CASSDSMNTEAFF
TRBV30	TRBJ2-2	16	TRBD2	few	TGTGCCTGGAGTGTAAGCGGGAGAGTCTACACCGGGGAGCTGTTTTTT	CAWSVSGRVYTGELFF
TRBV29-1	TRBJ2-7	14	TRBD2	.	TGCAGCGTTTGTCCGACGGGAGGTTGCTACGAGCAGTACTTC	CSVCPTGGCYEQYF
TRBV7-2	TRBJ1-5	12	.	.	TGTGCCAGCAGACTAGAAGGTGGAATGCGGCATTTT	CASRLEGGMRHF
TRBV5-4	TRBJ2-2	18	TRBD2	.	TGTGCCAGCAGCTCTAGCATCAGAGCGTCGGGGGGCACCGGGGAGCTGTTTTTT	CASSSSIRASGGTGELFF